This T cell receptor (beta chain) stems from a study of CD8+CD57+ T cells in acquired aplastic anemia. According to the study, genomic DNA was the template for TCR beta VDJ and CDR3 profiling. TCRdb independently ran MiXCR on the reads; one entry per CDR3 protein. The sample has around 230,000 distinct CDR3 sequences, roughly 55% seen once. Study findings and constraints: Comparison of patients with controls identified around 30 shared CD8+ CDR3 sequences.

This clonotype was seen many times. Its antigen is currently unknown. The TCR originated in a human donor in good health. Sequenced material: sorted CD4+, CD8+, or CD8+CD57+ T cells (not recorded which) from PBMCs.

CDR3 loop: CASSEGGSGLNEKLFF. The DNA for the CDR3 is TGTGCCAGCAGTGAAGGGGGGTCAGGGCTTAATGAAAAACTGTTTTTT. This chain connects TRBV2 to TRBJ1-4, with a weak D call TRBD1 (5 bases). This CDR3 is built from 16 residues. V was shortened by 1 base and J by 4 bases, with 13 bases between the two germline ends. Germline V gene sequence: CDR1 SNHLY, CDR2 FYNNEI.